These 28 T cell receptor beta chains came from one sample sequenced in a study of shared clonotypes between healthy human individuals. The assay was immunoSEQ multiplex PCR, and TCRdb's table has in-frame clones only and misses some. The data show some 2 million clones, with roughly 94% seen just once and 0.1% to 0.15% held by the top ten. The sequenced material came from naive CD4+ T cells sorted from blood. Subset of the sample: CD45RA+ positively selected. The receptor source for this set is a man younger than 35 in good health.

The rearrangement joins TRBV11-2 to TRBJ2-3; TRBD2 agrees at 11 bases. There are 16 residues in the CDR3. Per the germline V gene, CDR1 is SGHAT and CDR2 is FQNNGV. The J segment lost 6 bases and the V segment lost 2 bases, leaving 7 bases of the junction unmatched. The CDR3, as DNA: TGTGCCAGCAGCTTAACTCTAGCGGGGGGCTGGGATACGCAGTATTTT. This sequence encodes CASSLTLAGGWDTQYF.

V gene TRBV5-4 combines with J gene TRBJ1-6; the D gene is possibly TRBD1 (5 bases). CDR1 and CDR2 from the germline V gene are SGHNT and YYREEE (reference sequence). The length of the CDR3 is 16 residues. Trimming pared 0 bases from V and 6 bases from J, leaving 13 bases between. CDR3 residues: CASSLVRGEVNSPLHF. The DNA of the CDR3 is TGTGCCAGCAGCTTGGTGAGAGGGGAGGTTAATTCACCCCTCCACTTT.

The genes are TRBV5-1 and TRBJ2-5; D is undetermined. The V gene lost 4 bases and the J gene lost 3 bases, with 13 bases spanning the gap. The CDR3 totals 14 residues. Germline values: CDR1 SGHRS, CDR2 YFSETQ. CDR3 sequence: CASSPGGNKETQYF. CDR3 bases: TGCGCCAGCAGCCCTGGTGGTAACAAAGAGACCCAGTACTTC. The variable domain in full, with the rest retrieved from reference TRBV5-1 and TRBJ2-5, is KAGVTQTPRYLIKTRGQQVTLSCSPISGHRSVSWYQQTPGQGLQFLFEYFSETQRNKGNFPGRFSGRQFSNSRSEMNVSTLELGDSALYLCASSPGGNKETQYFGPGTRLLVL.

The rearrangement joins TRBV9 to TRBJ2-5; 8 bases are shared with TRBD2. J gave up 5 bases and V 0 bases, and 6 bases lay outside the gene matches. CDR1 is SGDLS and CDR2 is YYNGEE in the germline V gene. The CDR3 is 15 residues long. The CDR3 sequence is CASSVEAGAVETQYF. The DNA for the CDR3 is TGTGCCAGCAGCGTAGAAGCGGGAGCGGTTGAGACCCAGTACTTC.

The V and J genes are TRBV30 and TRBJ1-2; D might be TRBD1 (5 bases). Germline values: CDR1 GTSNPN, CDR2 SVGIG (reference sequence). Trimming removed 4 bases at V and 0 bases at J, with 9 bases between. The CDR3 extends over 13 amino acids. CDR3 DNA sequence: TGTGCCTGGAACCAGGGAGCTAACTATGGCTACACCTTC. Translating it yields CAWNQGANYGYTF.

The V gene is TRBV5-1, the J gene TRBJ1-6; TRBD1 matches at 9 bases. CDR3 size: 14 residues. The germline CDR1 and CDR2 sequences are SGHRS and YFSETQ. Germline trimming cut 3 bases from V and 8 bases from J; bases unmatched to any gene: 3. CDR3: CASSSWTGDSPLHF. The CDR3 DNA reads as TGCGCCAGCAGCTCATGGACAGGGGATTCACCCCTCCACTTT.

This chain connects TRBV19 to TRBJ1-5; D gene unclear. The length of the CDR3 is 14 residues. Germline V lookup: CDR1 LNHDA, CDR2 SQIVND (reference sequence). Trimming shortened V by 3 bases and J by 5 bases, and 11 bases separated the two germline ends. This CDR3 reads CASSIIGRDQPQHF. The DNA for the CDR3 is TGTGCCAGTAGTATTATAGGGAGAGATCAGCCCCAGCATTTT. Full variable domain (rest looked up from reference TRBV19 and TRBJ1-5): DGGITQSPKYLFRKEGQNVTLSCEQNLNHDAMYWYRQDPGQGLRLIYYSQIVNDFQKGDIAEGYSVSREKKESFPLTVTSAQKNPTAFYLCASSIIGRDQPQHFGDGTRLSIL.

CDR3: CASSLLPDPTNEKLFF. The CDR3 DNA reads as TGTGCCAGCTCCCTCTTACCCGATCCAACTAATGAAAAACTGTTTTTT. The rearrangement joins TRBV18 to TRBJ1-4; D call uncertain. With 6 bases removed from V and 0 bases from J, the gap between germline ends came to 14 bases. CDR3 length equals 16 residues. Germline CDR1 KGHSH, CDR2 LQKENI.

The V call is TRBV11-2, the J call TRBJ2-1; 13 nucleotides align to TRBD2. Germline V gene data show CDR1 as SGHAT and CDR2 as FQNNGV. Unmatched junction bases numbered 6, after V lost 1 base and J lost 9 bases. The CDR3 length is 16 residues. CDR3 in amino acids: CASSLAGLAGRGEQFF. The CDR3 DNA sequence: TGTGCCAGCAGCTTAGCGGGACTAGCGGGACGGGGTGAGCAGTTCTTC. Variable domain in full (rest from reference TRBV11-2 and TRBJ2-1): EAGVAQSPRYKIIEKRQSVAFWCNPISGHATLYWYQQILGQGPKLLIQFQNNGVVDDSQLPKDRFSAERLKGVDSTLKIQPAKLEDSAVYLCASSLAGLAGRGEQFFGPGTRLTVL.

This clone is a singleton in its sample. The junction and the germline gene differ at one end; a read error may be behind it. The rearrangement links TRBV6-1 to TRBJ2-7, with 10 bases fitting TRBD2. This CDR3 is 16 amino acids long. The V gene's germline CDR1 is MNHNS and CDR2 SASEGT. This CDR3 is CASSAPAGSGRWEQYF. Here the CDR3 DNA reads TGTGCAAGCAGTGCCCCGGCGGGTAGCGGGAGGTGGGAGCAGTACTTC.

The chain employs TRBV11-1 and TRBJ1-6; TRBD1 matches 11 bases. CDR1 is SGHAT and CDR2 is FQDESV in the germline V gene (reference sequence). CDR3 size: 16 residues. V gave up 4 bases and J gave up 4 bases; unmatched junction bases: 3. As DNA, the CDR3 is TGTGCCAGCAGCTCGGACAGGGGGCAGTATAATTCACCCCTCCACTTT. It is translated as CASSSDRGQYNSPLHF.

This clone has only one observation. One end of the junction varies from germline; a read error may be responsible. This chain links TRBV30 with TRBJ2-5; 9 bases fit TRBD2. Germline CDR1 reads GTSNPN; CDR2 reads SVGIG (reference sequence). CDR3 length equals 15 residues. CDR3 in amino acids: CAWSVGLKASGTLDF. In DNA form, the CDR3 reads TGTGCCTGGAGTGTAGGTTTGAAGGCTAGCGGGACCCTTGACTTC.

The sample holds one count of this clone. The chain recombines TRBV7-2 with TRBJ1-5; D may be TRBD1 (6 bases). Per the germline V gene, CDR1 is SGHTA and CDR2 is FQGNSA. This CDR3 has 15 residues. V was pared by 5 bases and J by 1 base, with 12 bases between. CDR3 sequence reads: CASSPQGRSNQPQHF. In DNA form, the CDR3 reads TGTGCCAGCAGCCCACAGGGCAGGAGCAATCAGCCCCAGCATTTT.

This chain joins TRBV6-5 and TRBJ2-2; D remains ambiguous. Trimming cost V 5 bases and J 6 bases, with 13 bases left between them. The CDR3 contains 14 residues. Germline loops: CDR1 MNHEY, CDR2 SVGAGI. CDR3 sequence reads: CASSERSFPGELFF. CDR3 DNA sequence: TGTGCCAGCAGTGAACGGAGTTTTCCCGGGGAGCTGTTTTTT.

In the case of this clone: One end of the junction fails to match germline, which may point to a read error. V and J are TRBV4-3 and TRBJ2-5, with D perhaps given as TRBD1 or TRBD2 (7 bases each). This CDR3 contains 15 residues. Germline CDR1 and CDR2: LGHNA and YSLEER. CDR3 loop: CASSAGDRTQETRYF. As DNA, the CDR3 is TGCGCCAGCAGCGCGGGGGACAGAACCCAAGAGACCCGGTACTTC.

The rearrangement uses TRBV5-5 and TRBJ1-1; 7 bases are shared with TRBD1. J lost 4 bases, V lost 6 bases, and 9 bases had no gene match. The CDR3 sequence is 14 residues long. Germline V lookup: CDR1 SGHKS, CDR2 YYEKEE (reference sequence). The CDR3 spells CASTHNTGATEAFF. DNA for the CDR3: TGTGCCAGCACCCACAACACAGGGGCCACTGAAGCTTTCTTT.

This rearrangement joins TRBV4-3 to TRBJ2-5, with a tentative D call TRBD1 (6 bases). Germline CDR1 reads LGHNA; CDR2 reads YSLEER. Trimming took off 1 base at V and 1 base at J, with 22 bases between the two ends. The CDR3 is 19 residues long. In DNA, the CDR3 is TGCGCCAGCAGCCAAGTAAGGACAGCCTCCCTGGGAATCCAAGAGACCCAGTACTTC. Translated, it gives CASSQVRTASLGIQETQYF.

The chain carries TRBV27 and TRBJ2-5; 10 nucleotides match TRBD1. Germline loops: CDR1 MNHEY, CDR2 SMNVEV (reference sequence). V was pared by 1 base and J by 5 bases, with 7 bases of the junction left unmatched. This CDR3 has 16 amino acids. This CDR3 is CASSLWGQGFRETQYF. CDR3 sequence (DNA): TGTGCCAGCAGTTTATGGGGACAGGGGTTTAGGGAGACCCAGTACTTC.

The V gene is TRBV18, the J gene TRBJ1-1; weak D call: TRBD1 (6 bases). Germline CDR1 and CDR2: KGHSH and LQKENI. The CDR3 totals 15 residues. Trimming took 1 base from V and 7 from J, leaving 16 bases between them. The CDR3 nucleotides are TGTGCCAGCTCACCACAAACAACAGGGTTGGGTGAAGCTTTCTTT. As protein: CASSPQTTGLGEAFF.

This chain joins TRBV7-9 and TRBJ2-7, with 7 positions matching TRBD1. Trimming cost V 5 bases and J 1 base; bases outside gene matches: 11. Per the germline V gene, CDR1 is SEHNR and CDR2 is FQNEAQ (reference sequence). The CDR3 sequence is 16 residues long. The CDR3 sequence: CASSATGPVASYEQYF. For the CDR3, the DNA is TGTGCCAGCAGCGCGACAGGGCCCGTGGCTTCCTACGAGCAGTACTTC.

The V call is TRBV27, the J call TRBJ1-1, with D perhaps TRBD1 (5 bases). CDR1 is MNHEY and CDR2 is SMNVEV in the germline V gene (reference sequence). Trimming removed 6 bases at V and 3 bases at J, with 23 bases between. The CDR3 is 17 residues long. The CDR3 bases are TGTGCCAGCAGCCAGAGCCGACGAGGGACGGACTACACTGAAGCTTTCTTT. Translated: CASSQSRRGTDYTEAFF.

V usage is TRBV2 and J usage is TRBJ2-1; 7 bases map to TRBD1. V dropped 1 base and J dropped 7; count of bases not matched to a gene: 10. From germline, CDR1 is SNHLY and CDR2 FYNNEI. The CDR3 is 16 residues long. This chain's CDR3 is CASSEVTTGAKNEQFF. The CDR3 region has the DNA TGTGCCAGCAGTGAAGTCACTACAGGGGCGAAAAATGAGCAGTTCTTC.

The chain couples TRBV10-3 to TRBJ1-1, with D maybe TRBD1 (5 bases). The germline V and J ends were trimmed by 6 bases and 0 bases, with 14 bases remaining between them. Germline CDR1 and CDR2: ENHRY and SYGVKD. CDR3 size: 15 residues. CDR3 coding DNA: TGTGCCATCAGGAACGACAGAAACATGAACACTGAAGCTTTCTTT. Translated: CAIRNDRNMNTEAFF.

The chain combines TRBV6-6 with TRBJ2-3, with 7 positions matching TRBD1. Germline V CDR1 and CDR2: MNHNY, SVGAGI (reference sequence). The CDR3 sequence is 13 residues long. Trimming at V came to 6 bases and at J to 4 bases, leaving 4 bases not matched to a gene. CDR3 region: CASSPTGADTQYF. The CDR3 nucleotides read TGTGCCAGCAGCCCTACAGGGGCAGATACGCAGTATTTT.

This chain uses TRBV9 with TRBJ2-5; 7 positions match TRBD1. V trimming: 4 bases; J trimming: 4 bases; junction bases outside the gene matches: 13. The CDR3 consists of 16 residues. Per the germline V gene, CDR1 is SGDLS and CDR2 is YYNGEE. The CDR3 sequence is CASSRGVGGISETQYF. As DNA, the CDR3 is TGTGCCAGCAGCCGTGGTGTAGGGGGCATTTCAGAGACCCAGTACTTC.

The V call is TRBV29-1, the J call TRBJ2-7, with D perhaps TRBD1 (6 bases). V lost 3 bases and J 7 bases, leaving 10 bases between the germline ends. Germline loops: CDR1 SQVTM, CDR2 ANQGSEA. The CDR3 length is 11 residues. The CDR3 nucleotides are TGCAGCGTTGAGGGGGCCGGGGAGCAGTACTTC. Its translation: CSVEGAGEQYF.

This clone was seen once. V gene TRBV25-1 combines with J gene TRBJ1-4; perhaps TRBD1 as D (5 bases). The length of the CDR3 is 14 residues. Germline V gives CDR1 MGHDK, CDR2 SYGVNS. Trimming removed 8 bases from V and 6 bases from J, with 16 bases in between. CDR3 in amino acids: CASGTGTGYEKLFF. Here the CDR3 DNA reads TGTGCCAGCGGCACCGGGACGGGGTATGAAAAACTGTTTTTT.

The chain combines TRBV12-5 with TRBJ2-4; tentatively, D is TRBD1 (7 bases). Germline lookup yields CDR1 LGHNT and CDR2 FRNRAP. CDR3 length: 16 residues. With 0 bases removed from V and 8 bases from J, the gap between germline ends came to 17 bases. CDR3 DNA: TGTGCTAGTGGTTTGGTACTTGTCGGCAGGGGGGACATTCAGTACTTC. Protein: CASGLVLVGRGDIQYF. Supplemented by reference TRBV12-5 and TRBJ2-4, the full variable domain reads DARVTQTPRHKVTEMGQEVTMRCQPILGHNTVFWYRQTMMQGLELLAYFRNRAPLDDSGMPKDRFSAEMPDATLATLKIQPSEPRDSAVYFCASGLVLVGRGDIQYFGAGTRLSVL.